This T cell receptor (beta chain) was recovered during a study of blood T cell repertoires in COVID-19. Across the whole study: COVID-19 samples from acute and convalescent phases originated in the United States, Italy and Spain. PBMCs, B-cell-depleted T cells, or T cells were the source of the cDNA or gDNA that made up the material.

In the original workflow: How many nucleated cells were present was estimated from reference gene primer amplification. This table comes from immunoSEQ multiplex PCR, and its TCRdb copy is limited to in-frame clones, with some not included. That table gives V, J and clone size, and the DNA gave D and trimming. The table shows 75,000 to 90,000 clones, with 75% to 90% occurring only once. The source is a man older than 75 with acute or convalescent COVID-19. Sample: peripheral blood.

The CDR3 region is CASSLGGYDQPQHF. CDR3 DNA: TGTGCCAGCAGCTTAGGAGGGTACGATCAGCCCCAGCATTTT. This chain uses TRBV7-9 with TRBJ1-5, with D hard to call. Trimming left V 1 base short and J 5 bases short, with 9 bases between. This CDR3 is built from 14 residues. Germline V gene sequence: CDR1 SEHNR, CDR2 FQNEAQ (reference sequence).